One sample yielded the 28 T cell receptor beta chains listed below, sequenced in a study of sequential checkpoint blockade in melanoma. Stated treatment: randomized to nivolumab then ipilimumab (arm A) or the reverse (arm B). Data came from immunoSEQ multiplex PCR; TCRdb stores just in-frame clones and leaves some out. The profile shows approximately 5,700 clones, 70% to 90% of them singletons. Material: CD8+ T cells sorted from blood (inferred from file names), obtained from a patient given nivolumab and ipilimumab in sequence. The receptors come from a human donor with melanoma.

The chain employs TRBV4-1 and TRBJ2-3; D is unresolved. V gave up 3 bases and J gave up 0 bases, with 13 bases separating them. This CDR3 has 16 residues. Germline V gene data show CDR1 as MGHRA and CDR2 as YSYEKL. The CDR3 loop is CASSHPAAGSTDTQYF. Here the CDR3 DNA reads TGCGCCAGCAGCCACCCCGCGGCCGGAAGCACAGATACGCAGTATTTT.

CDR3 DNA: TGTGCCAGCAGTTTCCTTAGCTCCTACGAGCAGTACTTC. Its translation is CASSFLSSYEQYF. V gene TRBV27 combines with J gene TRBJ2-7; unclear D gene. Germline CDR1 is MNHEY and CDR2 is SMNVEV (reference sequence). The V end was cut by 3 bases, the J end by 0 bases, with 6 bases between. The CDR3 extends over 13 amino acids.

This clone was detected once. The chain is built from TRBV5-1 and TRBJ2-2, with D possibly TRBD2 on 6 matching bases. Trimming stripped 1 base from V and 5 bases from J, with 12 bases between. This CDR3 region has 15 residues. In germline, CDR1 is SGHRS, CDR2 YFSETQ. CDR3 region: CASSLLGSGTGELFF. In nucleotides, the CDR3 is TGCGCCAGCAGCTTGCTCGGGAGTGGAACCGGGGAGCTGTTTTTT. Full variable domain (rest looked up from reference TRBV5-1 and TRBJ2-2): KAGVTQTPRYLIKTRGQQVTLSCSPISGHRSVSWYQQTPGQGLQFLFEYFSETQRNKGNFPGRFSGRQFSNSRSEMNVSTLELGDSALYLCASSLLGSGTGELFFGEGSRLTVL.

The rearrangement joins TRBV7-9 to TRBJ2-5, with unresolved D. The V end was cut by 2 bases, the J end by 4 bases, with 5 bases between. Looked up from germline, CDR1 is SEHNR and CDR2 is FQNEAQ (reference sequence). The CDR3 contains 12 residues. The CDR3 reads CASSLSSETQYF. Written as DNA, the CDR3 is TGTGCCAGCAGCTTATCGTCAGAGACCCAGTACTTC.

The rearrangement joins TRBV19 to TRBJ2-3; TRBD2 aligns across 13 bases. CDR3 length: 15 residues. Trimming at V came to 10 bases and at J to 4 bases, leaving 8 bases not matched to a gene. Germline assignment: CDR1 LNHDA and CDR2 SQIVND (reference sequence). CDR3 in DNA: TGTGCCACCCAACCGGGGACTAGCGGGGCAGATACGCAGTATTTT. It codes for CATQPGTSGADTQYF.

The chain carries TRBV2 and TRBJ2-1; 8 positions agree with TRBD2. CDR1 and CDR2 from the germline V gene are SNHLY and FYNNEI. This CDR3 contains 16 residues. After removal of 10 bases from V and 1 base from J, the junction contained 12 bases not matched to a gene. The CDR3 spells CAIGYLSGASYNEQFF. DNA for the CDR3: TGTGCCATCGGCTACCTTAGCGGGGCTTCCTACAATGAGCAGTTCTTC.

V and J are TRBV9 and TRBJ2-2, with D tentatively TRBD2 (6 bases). V gave up 0 bases and J gave up 3 bases, with 15 bases separating them. The CDR3 loop spans 17 amino acids. Germline-derived CDR1 and CDR2 are SGDLS and YYNGEE. CDR3 sequence: CASSVEVGTPYTGELFF. CDR3 bases: TGTGCCAGCAGCGTAGAGGTTGGGACTCCGTACACCGGGGAGCTGTTTTTT.

The CDR3 spells CASSQQQLVPTEAFF. In DNA form, the CDR3 reads TGCGCCAGCAGCCAACAACAGTTAGTCCCCACTGAAGCTTTCTTT. J is TRBJ1-1 and V is TRBV4-1, with D unclear. Germline lookup yields CDR1 MGHRA and CDR2 YSYEKL. The CDR3 length is 15 residues. V lost 2 bases to trimming and J lost 4 bases, with 14 bases between them.

The chain's CDR3 is CASSARGGTYNEQFF. The CDR3 DNA is TGTGCCAGCAGCGCAAGGGGGGGGACCTACAATGAGCAGTTCTTC. The chain uses TRBV9 and TRBJ2-1, with a weak D call TRBD2 (7 bases). Germline V gives CDR1 SGDLS, CDR2 YYNGEE. V was shortened by 3 bases and J by 2 bases, with 12 bases between the two germline ends. The CDR3 is made up of 15 amino acids. The full variable domain, completed using reference TRBV9 and TRBJ2-1, is DSGVTQTPKHLITATGQRVTLRCSPRSGDLSVYWYQQSLDQGLQFLIQYYNGEERAKGNILERFSAQQFPDLHSELNLSSLELGDSALYFCASSARGGTYNEQFFGPGTRLTVL.

The chain carries TRBV9 and TRBJ2-1; 8 bases match TRBD2. V lost 2 bases to trimming and J lost 2 bases; unmatched junction nucleotides: 3. The germline V gene encodes CDR1 SGDLS and CDR2 YYNGEE. The CDR3 runs 15 residues. As DNA, the CDR3 is TGTGCCAGCAGCGTTAGCGGGACCCCCTACAATGAGCAGTTCTTC. Translating it yields CASSVSGTPYNEQFF.

The chain is built from TRBV5-4 and TRBJ2-3, with TRBD2 matching 12 bases. The CDR3 contains 15 residues. Per germline, CDR1 SGHNT and CDR2 YYREEE (reference sequence). The V and J ends lost 4 bases and 5 bases, in that order; junction bases with no gene match: 5. The CDR3 DNA reads TGTGCCAGCAGCGGGGGACTAGCGGGCAAAGATACGCAGTATTTT. It codes for CASSGGLAGKDTQYF.

This chain joins TRBV6-1 and TRBJ1-6, with TRBD1 matching 8 bases. Germline CDR1 MNHNS, CDR2 SASEGT. The CDR3 is 15 residues long. V was clipped by 1 base and J by 11 bases; unmatched bases: 7. In DNA, the CDR3 is TGTGCCAGCAGTGAAGAGGCAGGGGGCCGGCCACCCCTCCACTTT. Amino acid sequence: CASSEEAGGRPPLHF.

For the CDR3, the DNA is TGTGCCAGCAGTTTTGGCGGGAGGTATAGCAATGAGCAGTTCTTC. This sequence encodes CASSFGGRYSNEQFF. The chain has TRBV28 and TRBJ2-1; TRBD2 matches at 8 bases. This CDR3 is built from 15 residues. Per germline, CDR1 MDHEN and CDR2 SYDVKM. J lost 6 bases, V lost 3 bases, and 7 bases had no gene match.

V and J are TRBV7-4 and TRBJ2-7; possible D gene TRBD1, 5 bases. V was trimmed by 6 bases and J by 2 bases, leaving 17 bases between them. Germline V lookup: CDR1 SGHVT, CDR2 SQSDAQ. CDR3 length: 15 amino acids. The CDR3: CASSYSDIFPYEQYF. The CDR3 bases are TGTGCCAGCAGTTACTCGGACATCTTCCCCTACGAGCAGTACTTC.

This clone is a singleton in its sample. The chain uses TRBV19 and TRBJ1-1, with a possible D match to TRBD1 (6 bases). CDR3 length: 14 residues. CDR1 LNHDA and CDR2 SQIVND come from the germline V gene (reference sequence). Trimming cost V 1 base and J 2 bases, with 8 bases left between them. This CDR3 is CASSIAGTNTEAFF. CDR3 nucleotides: TGTGCCAGTAGTATAGCAGGGACAAACACTGAAGCTTTCTTT.

The rearrangement links TRBV9 to TRBJ1-3; D is possibly TRBD1 (6 bases). Trimming removed 2 bases from V and 2 bases from J, with 11 bases in between. The CDR3 contains 15 residues. Germline V gene sequence: CDR1 SGDLS, CDR2 YYNGEE. Here the CDR3 reads CASSVQGRAGNTIYF. CDR3 coding DNA: TGTGCCAGCAGCGTGCAGGGGCGAGCTGGAAACACCATATATTTT.

The rearrangement links TRBV4-1 to TRBJ2-7, with 9 bases aligning to TRBD2. Per germline, CDR1 MGHRA and CDR2 YSYEKL. The CDR3 spans 16 residues. The V segment lost 0 bases and the J segment 0 bases; nucleotides outside the gene matches: 3. DNA for the CDR3: TGCGCCAGCAGCCAAGAGAGCGGGAGGAGCTCCTACGAGCAGTACTTC. This codes for CASSQESGRSSYEQYF.

The rearrangement links TRBV6-5 to TRBJ2-7, with D unresolved. This CDR3 is 13 amino acids long. Germline CDR1 reads MNHEY; CDR2 reads SVGAGI. V dropped 6 bases and J dropped 7 bases, with 16 bases sitting between them. As DNA, the CDR3 is TGTGCCAGCAGGACCAACAGTCTCCGGGAGCAGTACTTC. Residues: CASRTNSLREQYF.

The J gene is TRBJ1-1, the V gene TRBV4-1; tentatively, D is TRBD1 (6 bases). Germline V gene data show CDR1 as MGHRA and CDR2 as YSYEKL. V lost 4 bases and J 1 base, leaving 10 bases between the germline ends. The CDR3 has 14 residues. CDR3 bases: TGCGCCAGCAGCCCACAGGGCCCGAACACTGAAGCTTTCTTT. This gives the protein CASSPQGPNTEAFF.

The rearrangement uses TRBV5-1 and TRBJ2-7; TRBD1 agrees at 7 bases. Germline V gene data show CDR1 as SGHRS and CDR2 as YFSETQ. CDR3 size: 14 residues. V was clipped by 1 base and J by 2 bases; unmatched bases: 3. The CDR3 here is CASSLITGAYEQYF. The CDR3 coding sequence is TGCGCCAGCAGCTTGATAACAGGGGCCTACGAGCAGTACTTC.

The V and J genes are TRBV27 and TRBJ2-1; D is unclear. V was cut by 4 bases and J by 5 bases, with 12 bases left in between. The CDR3 spans 14 residues. CDR1 and CDR2 from the germline V gene are MNHEY and SMNVEV (reference sequence). The CDR3 DNA reads TGTGCCAGCAGTTCCCTAGTCCCTAACAATGAGCAGTTCTTC. Translated, it gives CASSSLVPNNEQFF.

The chain has TRBV5-6 and TRBJ2-3; 7 nucleotides match TRBD2. The CDR3 length is 17 residues. V shed 0 bases and J 4 bases; nucleotides not matched to a gene: 11. CDR1 and CDR2 from the germline V gene are SGHDT and YYEEEE. CDR3 in DNA: TGTGCCAGCAGCTTGGCCTTTGCGGGAGTTGATTCAGATACGCAGTATTTT. Amino acid sequence: CASSLAFAGVDSDTQYF.

The gene calls are TRBV9 and TRBJ2-5, with a weak D call TRBD2 (5 bases). In germline, CDR1 is SGDLS, CDR2 YYNGEE. The CDR3 contains 14 residues. Trimming left V 4 bases short and J 4 bases short, with 14 bases between. The CDR3 DNA reads as TGTGCCAGCAGCACGACCACGGAGGCAGAGACCCAGTACTTC. Amino acid sequence: CASSTTTEAETQYF. The variable domain in full, with the rest retrieved from reference TRBV9 and TRBJ2-5, is DSGVTQTPKHLITATGQRVTLRCSPRSGDLSVYWYQQSLDQGLQFLIQYYNGEERAKGNILERFSAQQFPDLHSELNLSSLELGDSALYFCASSTTTEAETQYFGPGTRLLVL.

This rearrangement joins TRBV27 to TRBJ2-3; 15 nucleotides agree with TRBD2. CDR3 length: 19 amino acids. The V segment lost 7 bases and the J segment 5 bases; nucleotides outside the gene matches: 16. Germline CDR1 and CDR2: MNHEY and SMNVEV (reference sequence). CDR3 DNA: TGTGCCAGCACCCCAAGCCCGGGACTAGCGGGAGGTCGGGGAGATACGCAGTATTTT. Translation: CASTPSPGLAGGRGDTQYF.

This chain uses TRBV9 with TRBJ1-3; D uncertain. V lost 0 bases to trimming and J lost 1 base, with 8 bases between them. CDR3 length: 15 residues. The germline V gene encodes CDR1 SGDLS and CDR2 YYNGEE. CDR3 loop: CASSVDYGSGNTIYF. For the CDR3, the DNA is TGTGCCAGCAGCGTAGATTACGGGTCTGGAAACACCATATATTTT.

V usage is TRBV5-1 and J usage is TRBJ2-1; D not resolved. Trimming took off 0 bases at V and 6 bases at J, with 10 bases between the two ends. The CDR3 is 14 residues long. CDR1 is SGHRS, CDR2 YFSETQ, per germline. CDR3 sequence (DNA): TGCGCCAGCAGCTTGGCCAGTTTAATCAATGAGCAGTTCTTC. Amino acids: CASSLASLINEQFF.

The V gene is TRBV10-3, the J gene TRBJ2-7, with a possible D match to TRBD1 (6 bases). This CDR3 region has 14 residues. V gave up 4 bases and J gave up 3 bases, with 13 bases separating them. Germline CDR1 is ENHRY and CDR2 is SYGVKD. CDR3 loop: CAISGAGVLYEQYF. The DNA for the CDR3 is TGTGCCATCAGTGGGGCAGGGGTCCTCTACGAGCAGTACTTC.

The chain employs TRBV30 and TRBJ1-1, with TRBD1 matching over 8 bases. Germline loops: CDR1 GTSNPN, CDR2 SVGIG (reference sequence). V shed 5 bases and J 4 bases; nucleotides not matched to a gene: 3. The CDR3 covers 12 residues. CDR3 coding DNA: TGTGCCTGGTCCGGACAGGGCACTGAAGCTTTCTTT. This codes for CAWSGQGTEAFF. Full variable domain (remainder filled in from reference TRBV30 and TRBJ1-1): SQTIHQWPATLVQPVGSPLSLECTVEGTSNPNLYWYRQAAGRGLQLLFYSVGIGQISSEVPQNLSASRPQDRQFILSSKKLLLSDSGFYLCAWSGQGTEAFFGQGTRLTVV.